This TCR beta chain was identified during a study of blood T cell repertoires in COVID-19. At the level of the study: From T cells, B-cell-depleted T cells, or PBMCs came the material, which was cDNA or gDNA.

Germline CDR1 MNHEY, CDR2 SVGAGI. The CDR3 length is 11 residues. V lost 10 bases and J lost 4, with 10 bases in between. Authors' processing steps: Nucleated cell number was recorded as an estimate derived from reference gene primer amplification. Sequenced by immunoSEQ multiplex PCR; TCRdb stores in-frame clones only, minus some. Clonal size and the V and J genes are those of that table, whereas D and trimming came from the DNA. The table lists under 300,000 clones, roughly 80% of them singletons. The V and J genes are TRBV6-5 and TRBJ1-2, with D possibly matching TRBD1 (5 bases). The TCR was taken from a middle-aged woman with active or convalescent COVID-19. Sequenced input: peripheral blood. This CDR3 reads CATAQGYGYTF. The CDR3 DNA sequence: TGTGCCACGGCGCAGGGCTATGGCTACACCTTC.